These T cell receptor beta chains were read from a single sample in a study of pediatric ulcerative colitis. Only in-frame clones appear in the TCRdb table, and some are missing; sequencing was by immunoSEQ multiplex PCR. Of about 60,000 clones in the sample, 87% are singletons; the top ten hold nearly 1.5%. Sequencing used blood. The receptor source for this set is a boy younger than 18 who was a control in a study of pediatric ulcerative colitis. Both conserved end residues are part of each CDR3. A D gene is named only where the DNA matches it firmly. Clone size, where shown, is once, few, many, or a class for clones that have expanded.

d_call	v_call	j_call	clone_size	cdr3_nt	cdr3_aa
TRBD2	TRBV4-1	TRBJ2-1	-	TGCGCCAGCAGCCAACAGAGCGGGAGGAGCTCCTACAATGAGCAGTTCTTC	CASSQQSGRSSYNEQFF
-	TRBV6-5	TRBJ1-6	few	TGTGCCAGCAGCCCGGGGATATACAATTCACCCCTCCACTTT	CASSPGIYNSPLHF
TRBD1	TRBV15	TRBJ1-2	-	TGTGCCACCAGCGGATCTACAACAGGGGGCTATGGCTACACCTTC	CATSGSTTGGYGYTF
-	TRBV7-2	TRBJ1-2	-	TGTGCCAGCAGCTTAGCCAGGTGGGACATTCGCAGGGGCGGATCTAATGGCTACACCTTC	CASSLARWDIRRGGSNGYTF
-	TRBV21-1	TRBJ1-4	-	TGTGCCAGCAGCAACCCCGGGGACTATGAAGCGAGCAATGAAAAACTGTTTTTT	CASSNPGDYEASNEKLFF
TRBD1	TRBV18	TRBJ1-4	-	TGTGCCAGCTCACCCGGACAGGGCAGGGATAATGAAAAACTGTTTTTT	CASSPGQGRDNEKLFF
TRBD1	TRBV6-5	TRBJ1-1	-	TGTGCAGTCACCGGGACAGGGGACACTGAAGCTTTCTTT	CAVTGTGDTEAFF
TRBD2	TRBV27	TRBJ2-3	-	TGTGCCAGCAGTTTATCGCGGCGGGGGGGCCTCCCAGATACGCAGTATTTT	CASSLSRRGGLPDTQYF
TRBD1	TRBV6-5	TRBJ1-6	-	TGTGCCAGCAGTTACGAACAGGGGCGAGGTTCACCCCTCCACTTT	CASSYEQGRGSPLHF
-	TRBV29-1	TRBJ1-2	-	TGCAGCGCGGAGCGGTCAGACTTCTATGGCTACACCTTC	CSAERSDFYGYTF
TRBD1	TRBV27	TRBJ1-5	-	TGTGCCAGCAAACCAGGGGGCCATCAGCCCCAGCATTTT	CASKPGGHQPQHF
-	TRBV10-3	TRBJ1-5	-	TGTGCCATCAATTTAAGTCCCGGGCAGCCCCAGCATTTT	CAINLSPGQPQHF
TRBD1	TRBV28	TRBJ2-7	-	TGTGCCAGCAGTTTGTCGACAGGGTCCACCTACGAGCAGTACTTC	CASSLSTGSTYEQYF
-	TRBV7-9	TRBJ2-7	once	TGTGCCAGCAGCCCGACAGGGAGGTACGAGCAGTACTTC	CASSPTGRYEQYF
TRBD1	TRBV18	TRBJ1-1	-	TGTGCCAGCTCCCGACAGGGCCTGAACACTGAAGCTTTCTTT	CASSRQGLNTEAFF
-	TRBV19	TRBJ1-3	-	TGTGCCAGTAGTATTTCAGCAGGGAGTGGAAACACCATATATTTT	CASSISAGSGNTIYF
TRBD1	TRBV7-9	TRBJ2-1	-	TGTGCCAGCAGCATCGGGACAGGGGGCCTTCTCAATGAGCAGTTCTTC	CASSIGTGGLLNEQFF
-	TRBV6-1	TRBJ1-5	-	TGTGCCAGCAGTGCGGTGGGGGCGGGACAGCCCCAGCATTTT	CASSAVGAGQPQHF
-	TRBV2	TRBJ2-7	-	TGTGCCAGCAGTGAGGGGGGACCTGCAACCTACGAGCAGTACTTC	CASSEGGPATYEQYF
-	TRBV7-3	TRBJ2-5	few	TGTGCCAGCAGCGCACAGGGCCCACGAGAGACCCAGTACTTC	CASSAQGPRETQYF
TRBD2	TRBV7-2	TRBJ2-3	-	TGTGCCAGCAGCCAAACGGGAGGGGACACAGATACGCAGTATTTT	CASSQTGGDTDTQYF
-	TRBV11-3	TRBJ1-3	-	TGTGCCAGCAGCGCCTCGATCGGAAACACCATATATTTT	CASSASIGNTIYF
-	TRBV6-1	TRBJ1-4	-	TGTGCCAGCAGTGTGGGGACGGTGAATGAAAAACTGTTTTTT	CASSVGTVNEKLFF
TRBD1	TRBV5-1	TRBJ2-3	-	TGCGCCAGCAGCAGGGGACAGCGCACAGATACGCAGTATTTT	CASSRGQRTDTQYF
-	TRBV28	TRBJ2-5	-	TGTGCCAGCAGCGAAGGGAGACAAGAGACCCAGTACTTC	CASSEGRQETQYF
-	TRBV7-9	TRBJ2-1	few	TGTGCCAGCAGCCTCGAACTAGCCAATGAGCAGTTCTTC	CASSLELANEQFF
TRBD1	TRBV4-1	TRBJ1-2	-	TGCGCCAGCAGCTCTCAGGGGGCGGGGAACTATGGCTACACCTTC	CASSSQGAGNYGYTF
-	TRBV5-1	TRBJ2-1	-	TGCGCCAGCAGCTTGGGGCCTATGGCTGTAAGCTCCTACAATGAGCAGTTCTTC	CASSLGPMAVSSYNEQFF
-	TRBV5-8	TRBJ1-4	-	TGTGCCAGCAGCTTCGAGCAGGGCTATGAAAAACTGTTTTTT	CASSFEQGYEKLFF
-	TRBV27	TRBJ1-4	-	TGTGCCAGCAGTTTCGGGCGGAACACCCGACTTAATGAAAAACTGTTTTTT	CASSFGRNTRLNEKLFF
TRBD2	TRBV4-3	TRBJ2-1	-	TGCGCCAGCAGCCAAGCCCCAGCGGGGGTGGCCTACAATGAGCAGTTCTTC	CASSQAPAGVAYNEQFF
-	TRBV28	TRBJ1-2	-	TGTGCCAGCAGTAGAGGAAACTATGGCTACACCTTC	CASSRGNYGYTF
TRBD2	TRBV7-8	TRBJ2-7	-	TGTGCCAGCAGCTTATCTCGTCCAAGGACTAGCGGGAGTTCAGACTACGAGCAGTACTTC	CASSLSRPRTSGSSDYEQYF
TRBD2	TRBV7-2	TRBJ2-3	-	TGTGCCAGCAGCCCCATGGGGACTAGCGGGAGCACAGATACGCAGTATTTT	CASSPMGTSGSTDTQYF
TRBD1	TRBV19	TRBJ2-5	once	TGTGCCAGTAGTAACCGGGACAGGGGCTCTGGAGAGACCCAGTACTTC	CASSNRDRGSGETQYF